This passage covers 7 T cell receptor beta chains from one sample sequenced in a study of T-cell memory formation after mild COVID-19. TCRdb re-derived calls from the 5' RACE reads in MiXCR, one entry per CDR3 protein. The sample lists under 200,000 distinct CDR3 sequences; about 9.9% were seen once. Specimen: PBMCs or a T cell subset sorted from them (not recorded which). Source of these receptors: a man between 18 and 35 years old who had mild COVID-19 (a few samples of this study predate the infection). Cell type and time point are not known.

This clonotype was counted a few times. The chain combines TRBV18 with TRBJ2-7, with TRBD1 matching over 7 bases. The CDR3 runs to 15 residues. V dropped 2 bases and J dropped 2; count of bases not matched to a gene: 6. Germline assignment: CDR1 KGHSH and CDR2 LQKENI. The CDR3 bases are TGTGCCAGCTCACCAGGGCCGCAGGGGGCCTACGAGCAGTACTTC. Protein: CASSPGPQGAYEQYF.

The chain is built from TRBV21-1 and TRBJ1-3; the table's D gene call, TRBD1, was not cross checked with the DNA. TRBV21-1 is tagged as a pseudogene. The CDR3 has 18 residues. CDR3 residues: CASSKPEEKAGPQNTIYF. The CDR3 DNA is TGTGCCAGCAGCAAACCGGAAGAAAAAGCAGGTCCCCAGAACACCATATATTTT.

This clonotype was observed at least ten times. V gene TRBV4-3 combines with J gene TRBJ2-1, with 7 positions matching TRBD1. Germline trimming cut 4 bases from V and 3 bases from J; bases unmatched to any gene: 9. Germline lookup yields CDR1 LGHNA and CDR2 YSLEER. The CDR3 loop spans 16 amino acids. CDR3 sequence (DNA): TGCGCCAGCAGCCCGCATGGGACAGAGAACTACAATGAGCAGTTCTTC. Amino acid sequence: CASSPHGTENYNEQFF.

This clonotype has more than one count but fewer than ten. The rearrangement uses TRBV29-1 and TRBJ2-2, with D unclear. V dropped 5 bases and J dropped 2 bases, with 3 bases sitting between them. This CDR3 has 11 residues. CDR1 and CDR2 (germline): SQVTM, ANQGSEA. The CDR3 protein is CSVHNTGELFF. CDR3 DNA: TGCAGCGTTCACAACACCGGGGAGCTGTTTTTT.

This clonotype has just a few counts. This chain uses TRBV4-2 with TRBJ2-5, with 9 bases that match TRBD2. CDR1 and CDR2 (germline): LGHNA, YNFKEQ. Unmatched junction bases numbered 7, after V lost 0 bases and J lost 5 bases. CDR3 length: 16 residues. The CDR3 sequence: CASSQDRAGGWETQYF. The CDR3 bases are TGTGCCAGCAGCCAAGACCGTGCGGGGGGGTGGGAGACCCAGTACTTC.

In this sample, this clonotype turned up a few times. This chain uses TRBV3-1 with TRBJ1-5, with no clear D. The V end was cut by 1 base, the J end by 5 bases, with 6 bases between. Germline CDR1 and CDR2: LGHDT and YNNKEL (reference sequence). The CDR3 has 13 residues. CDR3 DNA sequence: TGTGCCAGCAGCCAAGGGAGCTATCAGCCCCAGCATTTT. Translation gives CASSQGSYQPQHF.

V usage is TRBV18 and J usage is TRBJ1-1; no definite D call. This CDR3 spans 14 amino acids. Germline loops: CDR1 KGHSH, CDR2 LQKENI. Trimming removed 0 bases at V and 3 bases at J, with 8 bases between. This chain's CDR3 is CASSPPGSYTEAFF. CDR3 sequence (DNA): TGTGCCAGCTCACCACCGGGCAGTTACACTGAAGCTTTCTTT.